This T cell receptor (beta chain) is drawn from a study of CD8 T cells in Susac syndrome (dated by TCRdb to between 2018 and 2020). In terms of the full investigation: The study used repertoire sequencing to test whether antigen drove CD8+ T cell activation and differentiation in Susac syndrome.

Peripheral blood CD8+ and CD4+ T cells from healthy donors, Susac syndrome patients and multiple sclerosis patients were profiled by high-throughput TCR beta sequencing. Multiple sclerosis controls were treatment-naive patients with stable or active relapsing-remitting disease fulfilling revised McDonald criteria. Bulk CD8+ and CD4+ T cells were purified by magnetic negative isolation, while CD8+ TEMRA cells were enriched using FACS. Blood was collected in EDTA tubes and processed within 24 hours, with PBMCs isolated through density gradient centrifugation. PBMCs destined for TCR sequencing were cryopreserved in liquid nitrogen and later thawed in a 37 °C water bath. The sorted or isolated CD4+, CD8+ and CD8+ TEMRA cells reached a purity of at least 90%. The CDR3, cysteine through phenylalanine, is 15 amino acids long. The retained sequence is limited to the CDR3, 45 bases, with the frame set at the first base. At the junction V is shortened by 0 bases and J by 0 bases, with 6 bases in between. The germline V gene provides CDR1 SGHDN and CDR2 FVKESK.

RNA was extracted using the RNeasy kit, and roughly 0.45 to 1 microgram was reverse transcribed with random hexamers. TCR beta CDR3 regions were amplified with the immunoSEQ multiplex PCR assay covering 54 Vbeta and 13 Jbeta segments. PCR amplification bias was corrected using a synthetic template baseline for primer optimization and computational correction. The study's processing was this. Reads were assigned to V, D and J genes according to IMGT and analyzed in immunoSEQ Analyzer, with only productive sequences retained. To calculate clonality, Shannon entropy was normalized by log2 of the number of productive unique sequences and then subtracted from one. For each patient and control, public and private clones were evaluated among the 100 most prevalent clones. Susac-specific clones were defined as absent from healthy and MS cohorts, over a thousand published viral clones and other ImmuneACCESS disease sequences. TCRdb reworked the public reads: Q25 trimming with fastp, MiXCR clone assembly, productive beta chains retained. Each entry merges the rows of one CDR3 protein and shows their most common DNA and genes. These V and J calls originate from TCRdb's pipeline instead of the authors' own analysis. The sample profile shows some 220,000 distinct CDR3 sequences; 95% of them were found once. The top ten hold 0.085% to 0.095% of the sample.

For this clonotype: The antigen it binds to is not known. No much larger clonotype is one base removed from it; base qualities were not supplied.

What the study reported, not specific to this receptor: The study acknowledged that relatively few individuals were included in the TCR sequencing and HLA analysis.

The sequence derives from a human donor with multiple sclerosis. The rearrangement combines TRBV14 with TRBJ2-1, with the D gene not clear enough to name. The sequenced sample was CD4+ T cells from PBMCs. The nucleotide sequence reads TGTGCCAGCAGCCAAGAACCCATCTCCTACAATGAGCAGTTCTTC. It encodes CASSQEPISYNEQFF.